This T cell receptor (beta chain) comes out of a study of blood T cell repertoires in COVID-19. Study summary: Italy, Spain and the United States were the sources of the convalescent and acute COVID-19 samples. Nucleic acid was either cDNA or gDNA, and it came from T cells, B-cell-depleted T cells, or PBMCs.

The V gene end was trimmed by 2 bases and the J gene end by 6 bases; junction bases not matched to a gene: 7. This CDR3 contains 14 residues. CDR1 and CDR2 from the germline V gene are MNHEY and SVGEGT. TCRdb's copy holds only in-frame clones and misses some; the assay was immunoSEQ multiplex PCR. Of tens of thousands of clones in the sample, approximately 90% were seen once. This TCR was sampled from a woman over 75 with active COVID-19. The chain carries TRBV6-2 or TRBV6-3 and TRBJ2-7, with 7 bases fitting TRBD1. Sequenced: peripheral blood. CDR3 residues: CASSYQGVSGEQYF. The CDR3 coding sequence is TGTGCCAGCAGTTACCAGGGGGTATCAGGCGAGCAGTACTTC.